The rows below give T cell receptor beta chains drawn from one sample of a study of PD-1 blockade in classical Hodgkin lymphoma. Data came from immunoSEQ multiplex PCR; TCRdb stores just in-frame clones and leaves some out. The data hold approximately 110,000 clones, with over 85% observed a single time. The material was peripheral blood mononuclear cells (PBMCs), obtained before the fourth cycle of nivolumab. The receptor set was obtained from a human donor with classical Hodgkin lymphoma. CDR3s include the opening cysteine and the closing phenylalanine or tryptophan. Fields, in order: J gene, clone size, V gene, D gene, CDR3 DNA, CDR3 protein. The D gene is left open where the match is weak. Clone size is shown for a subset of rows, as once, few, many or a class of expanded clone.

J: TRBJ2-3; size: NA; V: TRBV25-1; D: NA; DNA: TGTGCCAGCAGTGAATGGGGCGGGGGCAGCACAGATACGCAGTATTTT; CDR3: CASSEWGGGSTDTQYF
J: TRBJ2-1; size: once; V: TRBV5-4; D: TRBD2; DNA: TGTGCCAGCAGCTTGTGGAGCGCCCCGGCTAGCGGGCCGTTCTTC; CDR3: CASSLWSAPASGPFF
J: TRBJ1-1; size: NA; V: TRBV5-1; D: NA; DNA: TGCGCCAGCAGCTATGACGCAGGGAACACTGAAGCTTTCTTT; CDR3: CASSYDAGNTEAFF
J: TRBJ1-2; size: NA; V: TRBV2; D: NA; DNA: TGTGCCAGCTGGGGACACGACTATGGCTACACCTTC; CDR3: CASWGHDYGYTF
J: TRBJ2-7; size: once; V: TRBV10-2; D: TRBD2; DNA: TGCGCCAGCAGTGATGGACGGGGGGGCATATACGAGCAGTACTTC; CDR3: CASSDGRGGIYEQYF
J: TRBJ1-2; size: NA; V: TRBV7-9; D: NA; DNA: TGTGCCAGCAGCTCTGACGGATCTAACTATGGCTACACCTTC; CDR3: CASSSDGSNYGYTF
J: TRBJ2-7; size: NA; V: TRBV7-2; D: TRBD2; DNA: TGTGCCAGCAGCTTAACGGGACTAGCGGGATTGGACGAGCAGTACTTC; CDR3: CASSLTGLAGLDEQYF
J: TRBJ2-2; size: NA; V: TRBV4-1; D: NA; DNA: TGCGCCAGCAGCCAAAAGAACACCGGGGAGCTGTTTTTT; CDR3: CASSQKNTGELFF
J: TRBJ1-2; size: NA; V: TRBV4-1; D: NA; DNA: TGCGCCAGCAGCCAAGATCCCATGGTTAACTATGGCTACACCTTC; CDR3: CASSQDPMVNYGYTF
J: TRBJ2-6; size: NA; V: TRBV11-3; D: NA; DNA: TGTGCCAGCAGCTTAGTGGTAAGGGCGACTGGGGCCAACGTCCTGACTTTC; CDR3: CASSLVVRATGANVLTF
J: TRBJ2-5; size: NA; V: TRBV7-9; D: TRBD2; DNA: TGTGCCAGCAGCTGGGAGGGCTTTGAGACCCAGTACTTC; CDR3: CASSWEGFETQYF
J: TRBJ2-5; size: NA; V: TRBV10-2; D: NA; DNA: TGCGCCAGCAGGGACACGCAAGAGACCCAGTACTTC; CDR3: CASRDTQETQYF
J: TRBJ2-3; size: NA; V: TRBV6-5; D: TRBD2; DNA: TGTGCCAGCAGGGAACCGGGACTAGCGACAGATACGCAGTATTTT; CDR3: CASREPGLATDTQYF
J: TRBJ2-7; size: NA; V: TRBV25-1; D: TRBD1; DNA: TGTGCCAGTAGAGCAGGATGTACCGGGACAGAGTTATCCTACGAGCAGTACTTC; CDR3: CASRAGCTGTELSYEQYF
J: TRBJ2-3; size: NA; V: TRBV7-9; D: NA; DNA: TGTGCCAGCAGCCAAACCGGGGCCACAGATACGCAGTATTTT; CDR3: CASSQTGATDTQYF
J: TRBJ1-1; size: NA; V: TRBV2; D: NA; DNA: TGTGCCAGCAAACCTGACGGGAACACTGAAGCTTTCTTT; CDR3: CASKPDGNTEAFF
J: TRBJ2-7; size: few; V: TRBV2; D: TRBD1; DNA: TGTGCCAGCAGTGTGGACAGGGGGCGCTTCTACGAGCAGTACTTC; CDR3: CASSVDRGRFYEQYF
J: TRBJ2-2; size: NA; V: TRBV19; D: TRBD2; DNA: TGTGCCAGTAGTGCCGGACTAGCCTTCGCCGGGGAGCTGTTTTTT; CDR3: CASSAGLAFAGELFF
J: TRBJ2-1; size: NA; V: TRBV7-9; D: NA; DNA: TGTGCCAGCAGCTTTCCCCGGGGCGAGCAGTTCTTC; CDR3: CASSFPRGEQFF
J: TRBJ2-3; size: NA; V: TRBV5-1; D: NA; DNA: TGCGCCAGCAGCGAGGTGATCACAGATACGCAGTATTTT; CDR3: CASSEVITDTQYF
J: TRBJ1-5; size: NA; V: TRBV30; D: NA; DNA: TGTGCCTGGAGTACGGGGCCTCGTCAGCCCCAGCATTTT; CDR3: CAWSTGPRQPQHF
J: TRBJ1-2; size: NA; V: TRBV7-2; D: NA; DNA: TGTGCCAGCAGCATAGGGACTTCTAACTATGGCTACACCTTC; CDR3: CASSIGTSNYGYTF
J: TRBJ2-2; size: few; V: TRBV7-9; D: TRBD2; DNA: TGTGCCAGCAGCACGACTAGCGGAGGGAAACGCGGGGAGCTGTTTTTT; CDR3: CASSTTSGGKRGELFF
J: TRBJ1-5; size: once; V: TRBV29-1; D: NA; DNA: TGCAGCGTGATTTGGGATAGCAATCAGCCCCAGCATTTT; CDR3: CSVIWDSNQPQHF
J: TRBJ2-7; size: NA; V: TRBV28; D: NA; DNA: TGTGCCAGCAGTTTAGCGGTTGCCGGCTCCTACGAGCAGTACTTC; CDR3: CASSLAVAGSYEQYF
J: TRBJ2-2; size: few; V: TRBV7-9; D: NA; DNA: TGTGCCAGCAGCGTAGAGTTTTCCGGGGAGCTGTTTTTT; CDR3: CASSVEFSGELFF
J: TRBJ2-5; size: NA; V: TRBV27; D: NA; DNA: TGTGCCAGCAGTTTATCAGGGCACCAAGAGACCCAGTACTTC; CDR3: CASSLSGHQETQYF
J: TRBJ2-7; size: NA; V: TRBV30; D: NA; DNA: TGTGCCTGGAGTCTAGTTAGCTCCTACGAGCAGTACTTC; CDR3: CAWSLVSSYEQYF
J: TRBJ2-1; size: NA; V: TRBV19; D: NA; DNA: TGTGCCAGTACCCCGGGGTTCTCCTACAATGAGCAGTTCTTC; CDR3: CASTPGFSYNEQFF
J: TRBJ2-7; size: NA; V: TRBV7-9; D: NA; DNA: TGTGCCAGCAGCTTAGCCTGGGAGGCCTACGAGCAGTACTTC; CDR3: CASSLAWEAYEQYF
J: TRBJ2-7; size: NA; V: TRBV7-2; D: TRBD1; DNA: TGTGCCATACTCCGGGACAGGGTCGGGGAGCAGTACTTC; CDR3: CAILRDRVGEQYF
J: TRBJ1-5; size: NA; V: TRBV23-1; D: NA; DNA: TGCGCCAGCAATAATCAGCCCCAGCATTTT; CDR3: CASNNQPQHF
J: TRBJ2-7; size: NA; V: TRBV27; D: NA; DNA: TGTGCCAGCAGTTTGGTGGCAGGGCGCTCCTACGAGCAGTACTTC; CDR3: CASSLVAGRSYEQYF
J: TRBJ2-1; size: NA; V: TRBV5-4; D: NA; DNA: TGTGCCAGCAGCGGTGGACAGGAGCAGTTCTTC; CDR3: CASSGGQEQFF
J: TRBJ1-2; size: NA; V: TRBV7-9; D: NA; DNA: TGTGCCAGCAGCTTACCACCGGAAACTAACTATGGCTACACCTTC; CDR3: CASSLPPETNYGYTF
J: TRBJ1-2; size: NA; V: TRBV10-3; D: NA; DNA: TGTGCCATCAGTGAAAAGGGGAACTATGGCTACACCTTC; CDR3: CAISEKGNYGYTF
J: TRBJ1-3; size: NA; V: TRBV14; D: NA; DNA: TGTGCCAGCAGCCAAAGTCTGACAGCACTCTACCTTGGAAACACCATATATTTT; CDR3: CASSQSLTALYLGNTIYF
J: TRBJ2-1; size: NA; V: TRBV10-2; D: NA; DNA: TGCGCCAGCAGTGAGCTAGGGGTAGGAGTCAATGAGCAGTTCTTC; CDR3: CASSELGVGVNEQFF
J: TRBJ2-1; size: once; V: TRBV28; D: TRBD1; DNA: TGTGCCAGCAGTTCCCAGACAGGGGGTCTCTCCTACAATGAGCAGTTCTTC; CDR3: CASSSQTGGLSYNEQFF
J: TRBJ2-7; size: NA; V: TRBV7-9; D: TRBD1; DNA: TGTGCCAGCAGCACCAACAGGGGAATTAAAGTTTACGAGCAGTACTTC; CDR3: CASSTNRGIKVYEQYF
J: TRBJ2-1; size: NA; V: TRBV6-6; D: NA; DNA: TGTGCCAGCATCGGCAGGGTGGGCAATGAGCAGTTCTTC; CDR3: CASIGRVGNEQFF
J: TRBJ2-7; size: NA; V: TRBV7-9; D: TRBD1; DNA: TGTGCCAGCAGCTTAGAAAGGGACAGGGGCCAGCAGGAGCAGTACTTC; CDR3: CASSLERDRGQQEQYF
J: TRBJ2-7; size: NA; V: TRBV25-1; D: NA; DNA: TGTGCCAGCAGTCAAATGGACGGGTACTACGAGCAGTACTTC; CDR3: CASSQMDGYYEQYF
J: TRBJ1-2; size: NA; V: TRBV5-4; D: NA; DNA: TGTGCCAGCAGCTTGGGGATTGGCTACACCTTC; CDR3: CASSLGIGYTF
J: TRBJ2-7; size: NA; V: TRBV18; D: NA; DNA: TGTGCCAGCTCCATCCTCGGACAGAACTACGAGCAGTACTTC; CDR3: CASSILGQNYEQYF